Below are 14 T cell receptor beta chains sequenced from a single sample in a study of shared clonotypes between healthy human individuals. TCRdb's table, derived via immunoSEQ multiplex PCR, lists solely in-frame clones and lacks some. Altogether 450,000 to 650,000 clones are present, around 78% being singletons, with the ten largest covering approximately 12%. Material for sequencing was PBMCs. All receptors derive from a woman between 40 and 50 years old in good health. Some clones in this sample may be carry-over from other donors' samples.

As for this clone: Additional DNA sequences in this sample encode the identical CDR3. The rearrangement joins TRBV7-9 to TRBJ2-1; the D is unclear. This CDR3 is built from 14 residues. The V gene lost 0 bases and the J gene lost 0 bases, with 3 bases spanning the gap. The germline CDR1 and CDR2 sequences are SEHNR and FQNEAQ (reference sequence). The CDR3 nucleotides read TGTGCCAGCAGCTTAGCCGACTCCTACAATGAGCAGTTCTTC. Translated: CASSLADSYNEQFF.

This chain links TRBV19 with TRBJ1-2, with TRBD1 identical over 8 bases. Germline lookup yields CDR1 LNHDA and CDR2 SQIVND (reference sequence). This CDR3 region has 13 residues. Trimming took 8 bases from V and 7 from J; bases not matched to a gene: 9. CDR3 bases: TGTGCCAGTCGGGTGGCAGGGGGCCTTGGCTACACCTTC. Its protein is CASRVAGGLGYTF.

V is TRBV11-2 and J is TRBJ2-1, with D perhaps given as TRBD1 or TRBD2 (5 bases each). The V end was cut by 5 bases, the J end by 4 bases, with 15 bases between. Germline V gives CDR1 SGHAT, CDR2 FQNNGV. The CDR3 runs to 15 residues. The CDR3 DNA sequence: TGTGCCAGCAGCGGGGGAACGTGGGAGTACAATGAGCAGTTCTTC. Translating it yields CASSGGTWEYNEQFF.

This chain joins TRBV25-1 and TRBJ2-2, with TRBD1 identical over 8 bases. Germline-derived CDR1 and CDR2 are MGHDK and SYGVNS. The trim removed 5 bases at V and 4 bases at J, leaving 3 bases unmatched. The CDR3 contains 14 residues. The CDR3 sequence: CASSKQGVTGELFF. The CDR3 nucleotides read TGTGCCAGCAGTAAACAGGGGGTCACCGGGGAGCTGTTTTTT.

Details on this clone: A far larger clone is one nucleotide away, so this likely arose from a read error. This chain uses TRBV7-9 with TRBJ2-7; 9 positions agree with TRBD2. Trimming at V came to 7 bases and at J to 6 bases, leaving 10 bases not matched to a gene. The CDR3 extends over 14 amino acids. The germline CDR1 and CDR2 sequences are SEHNR and FQNEAQ (reference sequence). The CDR3 sequence is CASKLGTSQPEQYF. CDR3 DNA sequence: TGTGCCAGCAAGCTTGGGACTAGCCAGCCCGAGCAGTACTTC.

The chain has TRBV7-2 and TRBJ2-1; 8 bases agree with TRBD2. CDR1 is SGHTA and CDR2 is FQGNSA in the germline V gene. CDR3 size: 15 residues. V was clipped by 2 bases and J by 6 bases; unmatched bases: 6. CDR3 protein: CASSLRTSSGNEQFF. Written as DNA, the CDR3 is TGTGCCAGCAGCTTACGGACTAGCTCGGGCAATGAGCAGTTCTTC. The full variable domain, rest sourced from reference TRBV7-2 and TRBJ2-1, is GAGVSQSPSNKVTEKGKDVELRCDPISGHTALYWYRQSLGQGLEFLIYFQGNSAPDKSGLPSDRFSAERTGGSVSTLTIQRTQQEDSAVYLCASSLRTSSGNEQFFGPGTRLTVL.

This clone has at least ten counts. CDR3 nucleotides: TGTGCCAGCAGCTTAGTGTGGGCAGAGACCCAGTACTTC. This translates into CASSLVWAETQYF. The chain joins TRBV7-2 to TRBJ2-5; D gene uncertain. Trimming left V 1 base short and J 4 bases short, with 7 bases between. In germline, CDR1 is SGHTA, CDR2 FQGNSA. CDR3 length: 13 amino acids. Together with reference TRBV7-2 and TRBJ2-5, the CDR3 gives the full variable domain: GAGVSQSPSNKVTEKGKDVELRCDPISGHTALYWYRQSLGQGLEFLIYFQGNSAPDKSGLPSDRFSAERTGGSVSTLTIQRTQQEDSAVYLCASSLVWAETQYFGPGTRLLVL.

The chain uses TRBV2 and TRBJ2-1; D assignment may be TRBD1 or TRBD2 (5 bases each). The CDR3 has 14 amino acids. From germline, CDR1 is SNHLY and CDR2 FYNNEI. The V gene lost 11 bases and the J gene lost 3 bases, with 17 bases spanning the gap. CDR3 region: CAGIWDRNYNEQFF. The CDR3 nucleotides are TGTGCCGGGATCTGGGACCGAAACTACAATGAGCAGTTCTTC.

In this sample, this clone turned up a few times. The gene calls are TRBV7-3 and TRBJ2-1; 10 bases agree with TRBD2. CDR1 is SGHTA and CDR2 is FQGTGA in the germline V gene. The CDR3 has 14 residues. V was clipped by 4 bases and J by 10 bases; unmatched bases: 7. As DNA, the CDR3 is TGTGCCAGCAGCTCCCTAGCGGGAGTGGGGGAGCAGTTCTTC. Translation: CASSSLAGVGEQFF.

The chain uses TRBV5-1 and TRBJ2-5; possibly TRBD1 for D (5 bases). V lost 5 bases and J lost 7, with 21 bases in between. The CDR3 is made up of 15 amino acids. Germline assignment: CDR1 SGHRS and CDR2 YFSETQ. The CDR3 loop is CASSPIYQGSLTQYF. The CDR3 DNA sequence: TGCGCCAGCAGTCCTATTTATCAGGGCTCGTTGACCCAGTACTTC. Based on the CDR3 plus reference TRBV5-1 and TRBJ2-5, the full variable domain is KAGVTQTPRYLIKTRGQQVTLSCSPISGHRSVSWYQQTPGQGLQFLFEYFSETQRNKGNFPGRFSGRQFSNSRSEMNVSTLELGDSALYLCASSPIYQGSLTQYFGPGTRLLVL.

This clone came up a few times. This chain joins TRBV9 and TRBJ2-3; tentatively, D is TRBD2 (5 bases). The CDR3 contains 13 residues. The germline V gene encodes CDR1 SGDLS and CDR2 YYNGEE. Trimming removed 3 bases from V and 5 bases from J, with 10 bases in between. CDR3 sequence: CASSGRTLDTQYF. The DNA for the CDR3 is TGTGCCAGCAGCGGGAGGACGCTAGATACGCAGTATTTT.

As DNA, the CDR3 is TGTGCCTGGAGTCCCAGACCCTACGAGCAGTACTTC. It yields the protein CAWSPRPYEQYF. The chain uses TRBV30 and TRBJ2-7; D gene unclear. The CDR3 has 12 amino acids. V was pared by 2 bases and J by 2 bases, with 7 bases between. Per germline, CDR1 GTSNPN and CDR2 SVGIG (reference sequence).

CDR3 in amino acids: CASSQVGGWETQYF. For the CDR3, the DNA is TGCGCCAGCAGCCAAGTCGGGGGCTGGGAGACCCAGTACTTC. This chain links TRBV4-1 with TRBJ2-5; D possibly matches TRBD1 or TRBD2 (6 bases each). CDR3 length equals 14 residues. The germline gives CDR1 MGHRA, CDR2 YSYEKL. V lost 1 base and J 5 bases, leaving 11 bases between the germline ends.

The chain joins TRBV7-3 to TRBJ2-2; 13 nucleotides align to TRBD2. The CDR3 covers 17 residues. CDR1 is SGHTA and CDR2 is FQGTGA in the germline V gene. The trim removed 2 bases at V and 4 bases at J, leaving 4 bases unmatched. The DNA of the CDR3 is TGTGCCAGCAGCTTAGCCCGACTAGCGGGAGGCACCGGGGAGCTGTTTTTT. Translation gives CASSLARLAGGTGELFF.